What follows describes a single T cell receptor beta chain. With 4 bases clipped from V and 4 bases from J, the junction kept 8 bases outside the gene matches. Germline V CDR1 and CDR2: SQVTM, ANQGSEA. The CDR3 has 14 residues. This specimen belongs to a study of technical replicates of blood from four donors. Here immunoSEQ multiplex PCR was the method, and the copy in TCRdb shows in-frame clones only, minus some. This sample carries roughly 100,000 clones, approximately 96% of them seen once, and the ten largest clones take about 0.21%. The TCR originated in a human donor in good health. The chain couples TRBV29-1 to TRBJ2-3; TRBD1 matches at 7 bases. Input material: T cells isolated from PBMCs. CDR3 sequence (DNA): TGCAGCGTTGCTGAGGGGGCAGGGGCAGATACGCAGTATTTT. This codes for CSVAEGAGADTQYF.